What follows describes a single T cell receptor (beta chain). The CDR3 is made up of 16 amino acids. Per the original data handling: Nucleated cell counts were estimated from reference gene primer amplification. This table comes from immunoSEQ multiplex PCR, and its TCRdb copy is limited to in-frame clones, with some not included. That table furnishes V, J and clone size, whereas the DNA furnished D and trimming. The profile shows about 150,000 clones, more than 75% of them singletons. This entry is derived from a study of blood T cell repertoires in COVID-19. On the study more broadly: The United States, Italy and Spain were the sources of the acute and convalescent COVID-19 samples. T cells, B-cell-depleted T cells, or PBMCs provided the cDNA or gDNA that served as material.

The rearrangement joins TRBV21-1 to TRBJ2-2; the table's D gene call, TRBD2, was not cross checked with the DNA. TRBV21-1 is noted as a pseudogene. This sequence was found in a human donor with acute or convalescent COVID-19. The donor label of this sample is uncertain. Sample: peripheral blood. The CDR3 DNA is TGTGCCAGCGTGAAGAGCCAGCGGGGGCACACCGGGGAGCTGTTTTTT. The encoded protein is CASVKSQRGHTGELFF.